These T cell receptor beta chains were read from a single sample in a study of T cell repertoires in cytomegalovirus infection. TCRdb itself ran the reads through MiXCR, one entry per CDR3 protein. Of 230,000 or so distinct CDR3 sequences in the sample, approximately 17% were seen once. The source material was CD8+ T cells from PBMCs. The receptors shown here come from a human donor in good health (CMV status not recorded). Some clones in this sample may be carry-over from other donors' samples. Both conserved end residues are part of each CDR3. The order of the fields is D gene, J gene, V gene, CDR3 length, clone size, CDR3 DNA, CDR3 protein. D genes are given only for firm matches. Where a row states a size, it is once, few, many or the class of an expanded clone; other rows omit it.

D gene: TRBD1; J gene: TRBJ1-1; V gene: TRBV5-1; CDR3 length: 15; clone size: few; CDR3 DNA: TGCGCCAGCAGCCCCGGAACCGACAGGGCCACTGAAGCTTTCTTT; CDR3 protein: CASSPGTDRATEAFF
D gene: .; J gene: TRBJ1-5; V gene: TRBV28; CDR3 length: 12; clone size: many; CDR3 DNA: TGTGCCAGCAGTCCAGGCAGTCGGCCCCAGCATTTT; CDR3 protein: CASSPGSRPQHF
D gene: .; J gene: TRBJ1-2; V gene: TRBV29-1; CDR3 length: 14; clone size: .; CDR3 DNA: TGCAGCGTTTCAGGACATGGACCTAACTATGGCTACACCTTC; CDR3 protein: CSVSGHGPNYGYTF
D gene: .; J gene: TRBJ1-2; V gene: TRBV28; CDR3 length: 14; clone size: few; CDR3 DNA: TGTGCCAGCAGTAACCCGCGGAGAGGTTATGGCTACACCTTC; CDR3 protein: CASSNPRRGYGYTF
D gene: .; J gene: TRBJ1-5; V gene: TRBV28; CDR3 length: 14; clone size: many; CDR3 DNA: TGTGCCAGCAGTTTACTCCCATCCGAGGGGCCCCAGCATTTT; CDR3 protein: CASSLLPSEGPQHF
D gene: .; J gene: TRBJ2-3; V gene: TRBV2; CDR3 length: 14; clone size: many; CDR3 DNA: TGTGCCAGCAGTGGGATCCGAACTGGAGATACGCAGTATTTT; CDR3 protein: CASSGIRTGDTQYF
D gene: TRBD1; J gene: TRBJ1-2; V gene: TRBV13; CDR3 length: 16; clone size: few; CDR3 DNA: TGTGCCAGCAGCTTCCTTCCAACAGGGGGCGCCAATGGCTACACCTTC; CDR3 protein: CASSFLPTGGANGYTF
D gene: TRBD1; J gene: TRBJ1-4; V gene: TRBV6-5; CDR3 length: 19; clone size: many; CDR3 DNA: TGTGCCAGCAGTTACTCGACAGGCGCCCACAGGGGTACTAATGAAAAACTGTTTTTT; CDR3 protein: CASSYSTGAHRGTNEKLFF
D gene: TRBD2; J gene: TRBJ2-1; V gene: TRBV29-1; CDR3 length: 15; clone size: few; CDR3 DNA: TGCAGCGTTGAAGAGCGCGGGGGGGCCTACAATGAGCAGTTCTTC; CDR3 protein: CSVEERGGAYNEQFF
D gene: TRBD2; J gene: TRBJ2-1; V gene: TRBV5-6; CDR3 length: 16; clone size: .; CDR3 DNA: TGTGCCAGCAGCTTGGCGGGGGGATACTCCTACAATGAGCAGTTCTTC; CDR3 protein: CASSLAGGYSYNEQFF
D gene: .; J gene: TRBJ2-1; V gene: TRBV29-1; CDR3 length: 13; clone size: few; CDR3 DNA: TGCAGCGTTTCCGGGGGCCCCTACAATGAGCAGTTCTTC; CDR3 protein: CSVSGGPYNEQFF
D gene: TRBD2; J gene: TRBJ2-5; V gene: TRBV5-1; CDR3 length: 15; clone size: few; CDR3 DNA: TGCGCCAGCAGCCCCCGGTGGGGGGGAGAAGAGACCCAGTACTTC; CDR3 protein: CASSPRWGGEETQYF
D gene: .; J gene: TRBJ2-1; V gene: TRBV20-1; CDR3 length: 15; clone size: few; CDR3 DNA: TGCAGTGCTAGAGTACTCGGGACTCCTGACAATGAGCAGTTCTTC; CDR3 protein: CSARVLGTPDNEQFF
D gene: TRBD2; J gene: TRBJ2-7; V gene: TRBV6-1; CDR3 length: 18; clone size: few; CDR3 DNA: TGTGCCAGCAGTGAAAGGGCTAGCGGGGGTCCTAGCTCCTACGAGCAGTACTTC; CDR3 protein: CASSERASGGPSSYEQYF
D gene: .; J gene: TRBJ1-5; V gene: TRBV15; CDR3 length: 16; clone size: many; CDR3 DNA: TGTGCCACCAGCAGAGATCGGGGCCGATCTAATCAGCCCCAGCATTTT; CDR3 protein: CATSRDRGRSNQPQHF
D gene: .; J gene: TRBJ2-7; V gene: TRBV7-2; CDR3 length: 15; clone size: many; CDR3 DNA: TGTGCCAGCAGCTGGGGGAGTGGGGCCTCCTACGAGCAGTACTTC; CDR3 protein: CASSWGSGASYEQYF
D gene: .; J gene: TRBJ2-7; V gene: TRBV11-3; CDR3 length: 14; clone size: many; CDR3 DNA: TGTGCCAGCAGCTTAGCTGGCGCAGCGGGCGAGCAGTACTTC; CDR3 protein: CASSLAGAAGEQYF
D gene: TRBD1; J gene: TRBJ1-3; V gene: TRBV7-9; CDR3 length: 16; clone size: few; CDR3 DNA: TGTGCCAGCAGCTCCGGACAGGCTGACGCTGGAAACACCATATATTTT; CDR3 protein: CASSSGQADAGNTIYF
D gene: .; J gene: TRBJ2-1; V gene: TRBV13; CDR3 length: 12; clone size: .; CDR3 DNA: TGTGCCAGCAGCCTTCAAGACAGGGAGCAGTTCTTC; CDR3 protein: CASSLQDREQFF
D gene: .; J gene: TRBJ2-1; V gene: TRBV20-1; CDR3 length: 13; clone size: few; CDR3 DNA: TGCAGTGCCCGATTAGGAGACGGCGGGGAGCAGTTCTTC; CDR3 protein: CSARLGDGGEQFF
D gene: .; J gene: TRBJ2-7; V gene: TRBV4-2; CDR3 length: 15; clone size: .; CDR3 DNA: TGTGCCAGCAGCCAAGATCGCGCTCCGGGCTACGAGCAGTACTTC; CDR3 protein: CASSQDRAPGYEQYF
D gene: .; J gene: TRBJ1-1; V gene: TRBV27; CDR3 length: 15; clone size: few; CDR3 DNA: TGTGCCAGCAGTTTTTCCCCGAGGGGCCCGGGTGAAGCTTTCTTT; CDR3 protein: CASSFSPRGPGEAFF
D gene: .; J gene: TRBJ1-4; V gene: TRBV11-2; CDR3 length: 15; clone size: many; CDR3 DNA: TGTGCCAGCAGCTTAGGTTACGCAACTAATGAAAAACTGTTTTTT; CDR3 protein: CASSLGYATNEKLFF
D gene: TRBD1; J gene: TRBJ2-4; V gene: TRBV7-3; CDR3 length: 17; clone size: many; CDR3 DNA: TGTGCCAGCAGCTTAGCACCGACCACGACAGGGGAAAACATTCAGTACTTC; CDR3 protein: CASSLAPTTTGENIQYF
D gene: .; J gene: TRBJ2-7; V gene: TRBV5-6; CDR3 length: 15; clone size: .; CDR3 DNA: TGTGCCAGCAGCTTGGCCCCTAAGGGAACCTACGAGCAGTACTTC; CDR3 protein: CASSLAPKGTYEQYF
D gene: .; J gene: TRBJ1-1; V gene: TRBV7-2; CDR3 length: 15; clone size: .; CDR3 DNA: TGTGCCAGCAGCCAGCCCCGGGGGGCTTATACTGAAGCTTTCTTT; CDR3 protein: CASSQPRGAYTEAFF
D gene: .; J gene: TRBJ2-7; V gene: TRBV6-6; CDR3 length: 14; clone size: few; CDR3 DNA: TGTGCCAGCAGTTACCCGGGGTTGGCAAACGAGCAGTACTTC; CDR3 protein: CASSYPGLANEQYF
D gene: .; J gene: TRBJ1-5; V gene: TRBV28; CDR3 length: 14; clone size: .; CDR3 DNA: TGTGCCAGCCGGGGGGGAGATAGCAATCAGCCCCAGCATTTT; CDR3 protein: CASRGGDSNQPQHF
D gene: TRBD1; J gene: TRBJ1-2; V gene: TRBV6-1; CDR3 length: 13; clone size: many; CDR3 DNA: TGTGCCAGCAGCCGGACAGGGGGCTGGGGCTACACCTTC; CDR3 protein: CASSRTGGWGYTF
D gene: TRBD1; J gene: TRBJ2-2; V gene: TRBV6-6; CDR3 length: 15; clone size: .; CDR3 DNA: TGTGCCAGCAGTCATACAGGGGCTCTCACCGGGGAGCTGTTTTTT; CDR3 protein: CASSHTGALTGELFF
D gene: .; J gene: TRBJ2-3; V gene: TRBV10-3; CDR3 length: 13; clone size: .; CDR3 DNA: TGTGCCACCCTGGTGTCGGGCACAGATACGCAGTATTTT; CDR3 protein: CATLVSGTDTQYF
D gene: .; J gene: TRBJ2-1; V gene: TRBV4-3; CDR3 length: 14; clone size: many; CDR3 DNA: TGCGCCAGCAGCCCGGGGGCAACATACAATGAGCAGTTCTTC; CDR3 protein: CASSPGATYNEQFF
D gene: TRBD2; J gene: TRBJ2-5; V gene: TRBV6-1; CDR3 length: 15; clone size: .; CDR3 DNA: TGTGCCAGCACTAGTAGCGGGGGGTACCAAGAGACCCAGTACTTC; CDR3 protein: CASTSSGGYQETQYF
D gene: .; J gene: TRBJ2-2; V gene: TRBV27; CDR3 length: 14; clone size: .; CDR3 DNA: TGTGCCAGCAGTTTTAGGTTTTGGACCGGGGAGCTGTTTTTT; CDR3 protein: CASSFRFWTGELFF
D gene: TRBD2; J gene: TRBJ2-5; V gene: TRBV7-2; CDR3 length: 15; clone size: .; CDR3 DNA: TGTGCCAGCAGCCCCCGGCGGGGGTACCAAGAGACCCAGTACTTC; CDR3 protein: CASSPRRGYQETQYF
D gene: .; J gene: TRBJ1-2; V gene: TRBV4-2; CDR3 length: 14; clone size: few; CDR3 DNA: TGTGCCAGCAGCCAAGGAGGCCAGTACTATGGCTACACCTTC; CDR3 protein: CASSQGGQYYGYTF
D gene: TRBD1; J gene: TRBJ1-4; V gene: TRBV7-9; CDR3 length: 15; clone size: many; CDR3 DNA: TGTGCCAGCAGCCAGGCGACAGGGGATAATGAAAAACTGTTTTTT; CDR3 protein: CASSQATGDNEKLFF
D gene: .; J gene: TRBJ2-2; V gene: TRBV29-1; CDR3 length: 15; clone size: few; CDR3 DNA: TGCAGCGTTGCGTCGCAGGGTTTTAACACCGGGGAGCTGTTTTTT; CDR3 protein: CSVASQGFNTGELFF
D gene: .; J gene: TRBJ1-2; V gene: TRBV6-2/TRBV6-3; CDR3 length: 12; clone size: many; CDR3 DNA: TGTGCCAGCCTAGGGGGACCCTATGGCTACACCTTC; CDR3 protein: CASLGGPYGYTF
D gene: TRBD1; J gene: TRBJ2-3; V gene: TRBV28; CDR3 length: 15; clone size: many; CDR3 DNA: TGTGCCAGCAGTCAACGGGCAGGGGGCATGTATACGCAGTATTTT; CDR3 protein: CASSQRAGGMYTQYF
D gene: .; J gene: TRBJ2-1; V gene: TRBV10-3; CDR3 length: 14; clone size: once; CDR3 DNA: TGTGCCATCAGCGGAATCAGCTCCTACAATGAGCAGTTCTTC; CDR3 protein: CAISGISSYNEQFF
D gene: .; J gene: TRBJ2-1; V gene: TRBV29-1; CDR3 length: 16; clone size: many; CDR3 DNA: TGCAGCGTTGAAGCGGTATCCAGGGCCTCCTACAATGAGCAGTTCTTC; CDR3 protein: CSVEAVSRASYNEQFF
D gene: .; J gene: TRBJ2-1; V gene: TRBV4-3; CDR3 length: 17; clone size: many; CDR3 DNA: TGCGCCAGCAGCCAAGATGTCCCGACTAGCTCCTACAATGAGCAGTTCTTC; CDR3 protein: CASSQDVPTSSYNEQFF
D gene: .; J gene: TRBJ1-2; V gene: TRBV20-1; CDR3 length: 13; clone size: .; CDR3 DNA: TGCAGTGCTACAGGGATTTTGTCATCTGTCTACACCTTC; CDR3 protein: CSATGILSSVYTF
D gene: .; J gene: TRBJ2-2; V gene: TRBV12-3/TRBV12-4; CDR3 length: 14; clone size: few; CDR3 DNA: TGTGCCAGCAGTTTAACCCAAAACACCGGGGAGCTGTTTTTT; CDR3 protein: CASSLTQNTGELFF
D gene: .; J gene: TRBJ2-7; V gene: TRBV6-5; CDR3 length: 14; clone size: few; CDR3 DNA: TGTGCCAGCAGCCCAATGATCCCACCCTACGAGCAGTACTTC; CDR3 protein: CASSPMIPPYEQYF
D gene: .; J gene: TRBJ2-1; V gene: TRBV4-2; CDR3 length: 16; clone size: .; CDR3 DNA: TGTGCCAGCAGCCAAGAGGTGGGGGCGGCCTACAATGAGCAGTTCTTC; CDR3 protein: CASSQEVGAAYNEQFF
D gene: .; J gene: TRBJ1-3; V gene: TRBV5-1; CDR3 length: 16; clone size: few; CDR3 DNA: TGCGCCAGCAGCCACGAACTCGGGGGGACTGGAAACACCATATATTTT; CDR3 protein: CASSHELGGTGNTIYF
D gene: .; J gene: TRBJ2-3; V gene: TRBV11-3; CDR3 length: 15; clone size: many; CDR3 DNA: TGTGCCAGCAGCTTTGCACCAACTAGCACAGATACGCAGTATTTT; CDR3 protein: CASSFAPTSTDTQYF
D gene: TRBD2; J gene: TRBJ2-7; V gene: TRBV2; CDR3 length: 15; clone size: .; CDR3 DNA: TGTGCCAGCAGTGAAACGTGGGGGGGAACCTACGAGCAGTACTTC; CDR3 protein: CASSETWGGTYEQYF
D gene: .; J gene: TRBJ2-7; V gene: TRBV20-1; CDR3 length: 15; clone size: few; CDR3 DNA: TGCAGTGCTAGAGATCGGGCAGGAAGCTCCTACGAGCAGTACTTC; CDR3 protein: CSARDRAGSSYEQYF
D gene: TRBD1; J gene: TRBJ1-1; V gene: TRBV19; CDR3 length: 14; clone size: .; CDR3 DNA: TGTGCCAGTAGTATAGTCCACAGGGGCACTGAAGCTTTCTTT; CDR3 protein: CASSIVHRGTEAFF
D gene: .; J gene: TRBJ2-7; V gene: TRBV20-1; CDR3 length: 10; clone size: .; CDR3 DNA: TGCAGTGCTAGAGGCCACGAGCAGTACTTC; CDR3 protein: CSARGHEQYF